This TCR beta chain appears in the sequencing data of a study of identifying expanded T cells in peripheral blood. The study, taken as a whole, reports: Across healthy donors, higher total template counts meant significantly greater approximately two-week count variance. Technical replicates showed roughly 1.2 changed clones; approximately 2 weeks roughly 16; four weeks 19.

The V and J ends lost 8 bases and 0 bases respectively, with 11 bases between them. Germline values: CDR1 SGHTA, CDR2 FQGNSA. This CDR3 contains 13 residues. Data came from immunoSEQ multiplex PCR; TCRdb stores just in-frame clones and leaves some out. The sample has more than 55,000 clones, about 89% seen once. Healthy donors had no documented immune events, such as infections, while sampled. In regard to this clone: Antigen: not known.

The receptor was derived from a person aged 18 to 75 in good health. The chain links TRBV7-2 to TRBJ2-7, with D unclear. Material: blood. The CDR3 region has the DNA TGTGCCAGCGGCAGCGCGAGCTCCTACGAGCAGTACTTC. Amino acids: CASGSASSYEQYF. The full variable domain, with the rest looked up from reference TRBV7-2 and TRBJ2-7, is GAGVSQSPSNKVTEKGKDVELRCDPISGHTALYWYRQSLGQGLEFLIYFQGNSAPDKSGLPSDRFSAERTGGSVSTLTIQRTQQEDSAVYLCASGSASSYEQYFGPGTRLTVT.